This T cell receptor beta chain was obtained from a study of blood T cell repertoires in COVID-19. The ends were cut back, 6 bases at V and 0 bases at J, with 12 bases in the middle. CDR3 size: 15 residues. Germline CDR1 is MNHEY and CDR2 is SMNVEV (reference sequence). Profiling relied on immunoSEQ multiplex PCR, and the TCRdb table lists in-frame clones only, not all of them. The sample lists more than 200,000 clones; around 89% were seen once. The specimen sequenced was peripheral blood. The rearrangement joins TRBV27 to TRBJ2-1, with a weak D call TRBD2 (5 bases). The TCR comes from a man in his 70s with acute or convalescent COVID-19. In DNA, the CDR3 is TGTGCCAGCAGGAAGGGCGGACTCTCCTACAATGAGCAGTTCTTC. It translates to CASRKGGLSYNEQFF.